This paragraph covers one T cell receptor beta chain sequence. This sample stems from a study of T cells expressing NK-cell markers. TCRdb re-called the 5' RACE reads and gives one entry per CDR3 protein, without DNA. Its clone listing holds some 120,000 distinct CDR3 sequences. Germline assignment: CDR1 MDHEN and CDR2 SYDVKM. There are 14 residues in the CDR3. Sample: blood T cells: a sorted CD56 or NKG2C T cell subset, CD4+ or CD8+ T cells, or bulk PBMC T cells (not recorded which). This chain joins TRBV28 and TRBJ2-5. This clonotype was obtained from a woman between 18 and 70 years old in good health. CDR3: CASSRKGYQETQYF.